The T cell receptor beta chain described here comes from a study of cytomegalovirus exposure and HLA in healthy donors. Only a few counts were recorded for this clone. Its antigen remains unknown. General study points: No immune exposure information besides CMV serostatus was available. A link between a missense DCLRE1C variant and TCR beta V- and J-gene trimming emerged from a later analysis.

The PCR made use of 60 Vbeta and 13 Jbeta primers. TCRdb's table, derived via immunoSEQ multiplex PCR, lists solely in-frame clones and lacks some. The sample consists of tens of thousands of clones, around four fifths of them appearing once. The CDR3 runs 14 residues. Germline V lookup: CDR1 SGHAT, CDR2 FQNNGV. V dropped 5 bases and J dropped 1 base, with 10 bases sitting between them. This sequence originates from a male donor in good health and CMV-seropositive. V gene TRBV11-2 combines with J gene TRBJ2-3; D is uncertain. The specimen was PBMCs. The CDR3 DNA is TGTGCCAGCAGCCCCCTGACTGGCACAGATACGCAGTATTTT. Translated: CASSPLTGTDTQYF.